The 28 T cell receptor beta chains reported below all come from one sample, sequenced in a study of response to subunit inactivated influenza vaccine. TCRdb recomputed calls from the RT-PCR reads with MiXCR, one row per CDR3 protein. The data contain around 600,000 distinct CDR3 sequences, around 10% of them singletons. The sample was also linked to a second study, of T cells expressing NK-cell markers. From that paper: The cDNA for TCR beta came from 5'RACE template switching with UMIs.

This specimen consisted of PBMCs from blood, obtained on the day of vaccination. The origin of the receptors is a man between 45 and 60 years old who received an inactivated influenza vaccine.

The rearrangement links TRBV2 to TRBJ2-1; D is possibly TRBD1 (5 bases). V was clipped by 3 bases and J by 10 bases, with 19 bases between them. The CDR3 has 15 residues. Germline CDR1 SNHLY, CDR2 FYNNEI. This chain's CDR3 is CASSEFVVGAAEQFF. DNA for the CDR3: TGTGCCAGCAGTGAGTTCGTGGTAGGGGCAGCGGAGCAGTTCTTC.

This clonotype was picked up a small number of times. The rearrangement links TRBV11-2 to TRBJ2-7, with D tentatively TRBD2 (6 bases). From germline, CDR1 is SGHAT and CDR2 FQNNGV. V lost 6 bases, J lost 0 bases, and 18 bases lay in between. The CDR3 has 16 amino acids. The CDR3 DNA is TGTGCCAGCAGAAAACCCGGAGTCGGGGGCTCCTACGAGCAGTACTTC. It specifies CASRKPGVGGSYEQYF.

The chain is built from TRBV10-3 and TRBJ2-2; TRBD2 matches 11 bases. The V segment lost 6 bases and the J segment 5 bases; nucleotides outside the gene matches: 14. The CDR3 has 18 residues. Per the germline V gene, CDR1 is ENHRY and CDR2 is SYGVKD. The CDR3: CAIREIAGGPARTGELFF. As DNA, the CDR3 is TGTGCCATCAGAGAAATAGCGGGAGGGCCTGCGCGAACCGGGGAGCTGTTTTTT.

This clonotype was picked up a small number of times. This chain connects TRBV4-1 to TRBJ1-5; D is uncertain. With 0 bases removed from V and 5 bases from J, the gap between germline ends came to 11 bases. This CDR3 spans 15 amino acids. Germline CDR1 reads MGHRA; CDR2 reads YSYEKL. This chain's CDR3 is CASSQDRESYQPQHF. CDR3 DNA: TGCGCCAGCAGCCAAGACCGGGAGAGCTATCAGCCCCAGCATTTT.

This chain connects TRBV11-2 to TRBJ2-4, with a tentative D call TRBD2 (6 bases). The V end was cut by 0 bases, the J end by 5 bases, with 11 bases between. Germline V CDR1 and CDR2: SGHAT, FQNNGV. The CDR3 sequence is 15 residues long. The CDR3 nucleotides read TGTGCCAGCAGCTTAGACCCCGGGACTCAAAACATTCAGTACTTC. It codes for CASSLDPGTQNIQYF. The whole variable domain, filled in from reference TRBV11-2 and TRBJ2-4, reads EAGVAQSPRYKIIEKRQSVAFWCNPISGHATLYWYQQILGQGPKLLIQFQNNGVVDDSQLPKDRFSAERLKGVDSTLKIQPAKLEDSAVYLCASSLDPGTQNIQYFGAGTRLSVL.

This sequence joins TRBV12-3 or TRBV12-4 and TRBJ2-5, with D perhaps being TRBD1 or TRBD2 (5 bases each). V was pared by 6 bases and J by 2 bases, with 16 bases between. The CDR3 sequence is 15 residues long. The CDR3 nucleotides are TGTGCCAGCAGCCCCGGTGATGGGGGACAAGAGACCCAGTACTTC. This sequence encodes CASSPGDGGQETQYF.

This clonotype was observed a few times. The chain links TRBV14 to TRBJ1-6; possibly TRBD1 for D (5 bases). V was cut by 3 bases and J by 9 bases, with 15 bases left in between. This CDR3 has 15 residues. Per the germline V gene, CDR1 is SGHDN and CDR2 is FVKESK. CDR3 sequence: CASSQDNLGASPLHF. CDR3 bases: TGTGCCAGCAGCCAGGACAATCTCGGGGCTTCACCCCTCCACTTT.

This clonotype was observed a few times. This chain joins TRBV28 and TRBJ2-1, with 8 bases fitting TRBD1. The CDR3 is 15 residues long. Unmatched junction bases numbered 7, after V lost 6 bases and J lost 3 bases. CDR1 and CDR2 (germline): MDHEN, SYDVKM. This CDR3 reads CASRKTQGVYNEQFF. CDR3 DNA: TGTGCCAGCAGGAAGACACAGGGGGTCTACAATGAGCAGTTCTTC.

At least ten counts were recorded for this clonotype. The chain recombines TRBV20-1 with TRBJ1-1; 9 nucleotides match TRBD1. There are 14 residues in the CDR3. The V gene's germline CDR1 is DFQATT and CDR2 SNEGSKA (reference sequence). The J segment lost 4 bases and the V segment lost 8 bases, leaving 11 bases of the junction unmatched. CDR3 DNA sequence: TGCAGTTACCGACAGGGGGTTGTCAGCACTGAAGCTTTCTTT. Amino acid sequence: CSYRQGVVSTEAFF.

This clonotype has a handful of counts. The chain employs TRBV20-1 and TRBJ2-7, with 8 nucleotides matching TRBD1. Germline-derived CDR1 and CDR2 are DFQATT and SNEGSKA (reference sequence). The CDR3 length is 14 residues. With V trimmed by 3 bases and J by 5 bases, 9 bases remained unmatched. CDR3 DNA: TGCAGTGCTAGGCAGACAGGGGTTGTAGACGAGCAGTACTTC. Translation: CSARQTGVVDEQYF.

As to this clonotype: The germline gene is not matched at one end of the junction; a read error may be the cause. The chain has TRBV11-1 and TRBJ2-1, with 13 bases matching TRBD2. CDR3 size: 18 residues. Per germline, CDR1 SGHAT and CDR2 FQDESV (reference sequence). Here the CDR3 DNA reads TGTGCCAGCAGCTTACCGACTAGCGGGGGGACGTCCTTCAATGAGCAGTTCTTC. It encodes CASSLPTSGGTSFNEQFF.

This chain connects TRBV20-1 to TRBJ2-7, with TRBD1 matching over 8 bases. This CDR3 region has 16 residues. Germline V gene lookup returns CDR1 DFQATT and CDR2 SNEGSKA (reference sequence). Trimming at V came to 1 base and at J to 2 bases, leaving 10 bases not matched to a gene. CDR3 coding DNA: TGCAGTGCTAGAGGGGCGCGGGGACAGGAGGCCTACGAGCAGTACTTC. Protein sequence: CSARGARGQEAYEQYF.

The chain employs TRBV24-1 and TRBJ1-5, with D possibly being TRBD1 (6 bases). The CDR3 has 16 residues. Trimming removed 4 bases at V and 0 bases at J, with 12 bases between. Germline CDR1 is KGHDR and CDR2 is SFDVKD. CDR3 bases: TGTGCCACCAGTGAGTCGACAGGATTTAGCAATCAGCCCCAGCATTTT. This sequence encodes CATSESTGFSNQPQHF.

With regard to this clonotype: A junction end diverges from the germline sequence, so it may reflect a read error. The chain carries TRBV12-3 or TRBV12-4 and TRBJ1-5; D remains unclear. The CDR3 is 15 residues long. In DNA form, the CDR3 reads TGTGCCAGCAGCTTAGTTAGTAGTACCAATCAGCCCCAGCATTTT. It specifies CASSLVSSTNQPQHF.

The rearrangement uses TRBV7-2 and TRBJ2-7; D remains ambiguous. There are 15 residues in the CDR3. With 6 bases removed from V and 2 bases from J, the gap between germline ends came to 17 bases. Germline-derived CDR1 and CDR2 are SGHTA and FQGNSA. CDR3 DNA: TGTGCCAGCAGTCCGAGGACCCCTTTAACCTACGAGCAGTACTTC. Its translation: CASSPRTPLTYEQYF.

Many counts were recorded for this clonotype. The CDR3 DNA reads TGTGCCACCAGTGATTCCGGGACAGGAGACCAAGAGACCCAGTACTTC. It is translated as CATSDSGTGDQETQYF. J is TRBJ2-5 and V is TRBV24-1; TRBD1 matches 8 bases. In germline, CDR1 is KGHDR, CDR2 SFDVKD. CDR3 length equals 16 residues. The V segment lost 2 bases and the J segment 0 bases; nucleotides outside the gene matches: 4.

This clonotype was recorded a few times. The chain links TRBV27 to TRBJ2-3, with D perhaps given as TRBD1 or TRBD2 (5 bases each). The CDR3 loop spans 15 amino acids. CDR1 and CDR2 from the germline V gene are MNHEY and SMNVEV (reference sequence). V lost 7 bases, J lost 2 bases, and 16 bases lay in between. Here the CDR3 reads CASTSGRPLTDTQYF. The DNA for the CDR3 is TGTGCCAGCACCTCGGGACGGCCCCTCACAGATACGCAGTATTTT.

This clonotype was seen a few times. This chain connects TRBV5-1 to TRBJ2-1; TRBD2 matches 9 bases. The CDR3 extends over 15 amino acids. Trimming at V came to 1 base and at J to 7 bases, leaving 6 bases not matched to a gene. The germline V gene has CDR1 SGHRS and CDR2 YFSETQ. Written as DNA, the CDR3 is TGCGCCAGCAGCTTGTTTGCGGGAGGGCCAAATGAGCAGTTCTTC. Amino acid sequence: CASSLFAGGPNEQFF.

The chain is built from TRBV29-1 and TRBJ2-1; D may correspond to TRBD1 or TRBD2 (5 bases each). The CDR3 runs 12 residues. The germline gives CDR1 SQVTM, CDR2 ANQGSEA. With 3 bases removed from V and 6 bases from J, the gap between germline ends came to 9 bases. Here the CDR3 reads CSVEGPGNEQFF. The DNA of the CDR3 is TGCAGCGTTGAGGGACCCGGCAATGAGCAGTTCTTC.

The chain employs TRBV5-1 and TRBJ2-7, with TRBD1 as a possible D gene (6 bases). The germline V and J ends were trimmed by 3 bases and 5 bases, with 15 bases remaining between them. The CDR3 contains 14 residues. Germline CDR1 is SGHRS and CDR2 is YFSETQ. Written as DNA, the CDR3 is TGCGCCAGCAGCTATCCCCGGACAGACGACGAGCAGTACTTC. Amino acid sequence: CASSYPRTDDEQYF. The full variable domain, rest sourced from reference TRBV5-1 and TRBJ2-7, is KAGVTQTPRYLIKTRGQQVTLSCSPISGHRSVSWYQQTPGQGLQFLFEYFSETQRNKGNFPGRFSGRQFSNSRSEMNVSTLELGDSALYLCASSYPRTDDEQYFGPGTRLTVT.

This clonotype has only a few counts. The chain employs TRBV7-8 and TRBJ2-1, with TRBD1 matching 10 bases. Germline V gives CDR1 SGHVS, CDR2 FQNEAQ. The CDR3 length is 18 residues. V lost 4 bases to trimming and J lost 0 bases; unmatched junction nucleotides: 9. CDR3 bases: TGTGCCAGCAGCTCCCGGGACAGGGGATGGATCTCCTACAATGAGCAGTTCTTC. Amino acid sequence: CASSSRDRGWISYNEQFF.

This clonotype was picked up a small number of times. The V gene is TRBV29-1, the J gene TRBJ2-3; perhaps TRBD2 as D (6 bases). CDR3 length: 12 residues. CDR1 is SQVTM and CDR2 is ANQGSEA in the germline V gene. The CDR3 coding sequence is TGCAACACCGGGGGTGAAGGAGATACGCAGTATTTT. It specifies CNTGGEGDTQYF.

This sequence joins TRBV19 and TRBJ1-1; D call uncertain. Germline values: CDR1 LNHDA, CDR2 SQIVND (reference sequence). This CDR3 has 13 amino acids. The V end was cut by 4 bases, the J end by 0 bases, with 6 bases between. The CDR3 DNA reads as TGTGCCAGTAGTACCGAATTGAACACTGAAGCTTTCTTT. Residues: CASSTELNTEAFF. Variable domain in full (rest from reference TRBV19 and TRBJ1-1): DGGITQSPKYLFRKEGQNVTLSCEQNLNHDAMYWYRQDPGQGLRLIYYSQIVNDFQKGDIAEGYSVSREKKESFPLTVTSAQKNPTAFYLCASSTELNTEAFFGQGTRLTVV.

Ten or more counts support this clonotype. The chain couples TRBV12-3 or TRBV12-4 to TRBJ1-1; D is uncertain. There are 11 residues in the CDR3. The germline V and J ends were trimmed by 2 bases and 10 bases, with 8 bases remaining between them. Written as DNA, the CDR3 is TGTGCCAGCAGTTTAAGGGCAGTAGCTTTCTTT. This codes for CASSLRAVAFF.

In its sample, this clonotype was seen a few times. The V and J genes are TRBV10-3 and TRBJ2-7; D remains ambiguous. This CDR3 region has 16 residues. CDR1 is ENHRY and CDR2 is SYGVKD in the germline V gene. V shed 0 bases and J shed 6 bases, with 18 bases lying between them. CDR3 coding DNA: TGTGCCATCAGTGAGTCGAGGCAGAATGTCGGGTTCGAGCAGTACTTC. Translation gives CAISESRQNVGFEQYF.

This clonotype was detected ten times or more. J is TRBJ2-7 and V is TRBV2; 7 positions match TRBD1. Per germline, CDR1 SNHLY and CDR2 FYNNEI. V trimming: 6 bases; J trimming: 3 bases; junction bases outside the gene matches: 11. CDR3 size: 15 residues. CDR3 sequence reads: CASSLGQAGIYEQYF. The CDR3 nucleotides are TGTGCCAGCAGCCTAGGACAGGCCGGAATCTACGAGCAGTACTTC.

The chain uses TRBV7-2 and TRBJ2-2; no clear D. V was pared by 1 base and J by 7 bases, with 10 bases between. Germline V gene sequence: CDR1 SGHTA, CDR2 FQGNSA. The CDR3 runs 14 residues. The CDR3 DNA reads TGTGCCAGCAGCTTAGAGGGCCTCGGCGGGGAGCTGTTTTTT. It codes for CASSLEGLGGELFF.

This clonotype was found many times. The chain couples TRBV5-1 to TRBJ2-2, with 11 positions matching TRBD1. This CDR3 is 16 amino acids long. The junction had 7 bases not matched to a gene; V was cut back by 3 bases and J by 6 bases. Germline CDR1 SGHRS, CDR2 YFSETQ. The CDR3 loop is CASSSGTGGSAGELFF. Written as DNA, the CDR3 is TGCGCCAGCAGCTCCGGGACAGGGGGATCCGCCGGGGAGCTGTTTTTT.